The 13 T cell receptor beta chains in this list originate from one sample, sequenced in a study of radiotherapy plus CTLA-4 blockade in lung cancer. Data came from immunoSEQ multiplex PCR; TCRdb stores just in-frame clones and leaves some out. The table lists about 38,000 clones, 70% to 85% of them singletons. The sample was peripheral blood, taken from a patient treated with radiotherapy plus ipilimumab. Receptor source: a human donor with non-small cell lung cancer who had stable disease on radiotherapy plus ipilimumab.

This chain uses TRBV6-5 with TRBJ1-3; D call uncertain. CDR3 size: 13 residues. Germline CDR1 reads MNHEY; CDR2 reads SVGAGI. V was shortened by 3 bases and J by 4 bases, with 7 bases between the two germline ends. CDR3 nucleotide sequence: TGTGCCAGCAGTTATTCCCCCGGAAACACCATATATTTT. Its translation is CASSYSPGNTIYF.

This chain joins TRBV7-9 and TRBJ2-3; 7 positions agree with TRBD1. Trimming removed 4 bases from V and 3 bases from J; junction bases left unmatched: 7. CDR3 length: 15 residues. Germline V gene data show CDR1 as SEHNR and CDR2 as FQNEAQ (reference sequence). The CDR3 DNA reads as TGTGCCAGCAGCTCCCTTGGGACAGAGACAGATACGCAGTATTTT. This gives the protein CASSSLGTETDTQYF.

This clone was counted only a few times. The V and J genes are TRBV19 and TRBJ2-7, with 10 bases identical to TRBD2. Germline assignment: CDR1 LNHDA and CDR2 SQIVND (reference sequence). The CDR3 covers 15 residues. V lost 6 bases to trimming and J lost 0 bases; unmatched junction nucleotides: 5. The CDR3, as DNA: TGTGCCAGTAGAGCCGAGCGGGGGGGCTCCTACGAGCAGTACTTC. Encoded protein: CASRAERGGSYEQYF. The variable domain in full, with the rest retrieved from reference TRBV19 and TRBJ2-7, is DGGITQSPKYLFRKEGQNVTLSCEQNLNHDAMYWYRQDPGQGLRLIYYSQIVNDFQKGDIAEGYSVSREKKESFPLTVTSAQKNPTAFYLCASRAERGGSYEQYFGPGTRLTVT.

The chain carries TRBV15 and TRBJ1-1; maybe TRBD1 (5 bases). Trimming shortened V by 0 bases and J by 4 bases, and 12 bases separated the two germline ends. This CDR3 is built from 15 residues. In germline, CDR1 is LNHNV, CDR2 YYDKDF (reference sequence). CDR3 in DNA: TGTGCCACCAGCAGAGATCTGGTAGGGGTCACTGAAGCTTTCTTT. Protein sequence: CATSRDLVGVTEAFF.

CDR3 nucleotide sequence: TGTGCCAGCAGCTCGAGCCTAAGGGCAACTAATGAAAAACTGTTTTTT. This codes for CASSSSLRATNEKLFF. This sequence joins TRBV11-2 and TRBJ1-4; D is unclear. The CDR3 loop spans 16 amino acids. V gave up 4 bases and J gave up 0 bases, with 12 bases separating them. Germline values: CDR1 SGHAT, CDR2 FQNNGV.

V gene TRBV7-6 combines with J gene TRBJ1-1, with 8 positions matching TRBD1. The junction had 5 bases not matched to a gene; V was cut back by 1 base and J by 10 bases. CDR1 SGHVS and CDR2 FNYEAQ come from the germline V gene. The CDR3 spans 13 residues. The CDR3 coding sequence is TGTGCCAGCAGCTTAGACAGGGGGAAGTTAGCTTTCTTT. Protein: CASSLDRGKLAFF.

J is TRBJ2-7 and V is TRBV5-1, with D maybe TRBD1 (6 bases). Trimming cost V 4 bases and J 4 bases, with 9 bases left between them. This CDR3 contains 12 residues. CDR1 is SGHRS and CDR2 is YFSETQ in the germline V gene. CDR3 nucleotide sequence: TGCGCCAGCAGCACCACAGGGTACGAGCAGTACTTC. This sequence encodes CASSTTGYEQYF.

CDR3 residues: CASKDQEQGNNQPQHF. In DNA form, the CDR3 reads TGTGCCAGCAAGGACCAGGAACAGGGTAACAATCAGCCCCAGCATTTT. The chain joins TRBV28 to TRBJ1-5; D might be TRBD1 (6 bases). The CDR3 covers 16 residues. The V gene lost 7 bases and the J gene lost 3 bases, with 19 bases spanning the gap. Germline CDR1 is MDHEN and CDR2 is SYDVKM.

The chain is built from TRBV11-2 and TRBJ2-7; TRBD2 aligns across 11 bases. The trim removed 4 bases at V and 2 bases at J, leaving 4 bases unmatched. The CDR3 is 15 amino acids. Germline CDR1 and CDR2: SGHAT and FQNNGV. This CDR3 is CASSSGLAGAYEQYF. The CDR3 DNA reads as TGTGCCAGCAGCTCAGGACTAGCGGGTGCCTACGAGCAGTACTTC.

The sample holds one count of this clone. V usage is TRBV9 and J usage is TRBJ2-2; D unclear. Germline CDR1 is SGDLS and CDR2 is YYNGEE. Trimming stripped 0 bases from V and 7 bases from J, with 7 bases between. The CDR3 runs to 13 residues. CDR3 sequence (DNA): TGTGCCAGCAGCGTAGCTTTCGGCGGGGAGCTGTTTTTT. This translates into CASSVAFGGELFF.

The chain combines TRBV28 with TRBJ2-5; TRBD1 matches at 9 bases. Per the germline V gene, CDR1 is MDHEN and CDR2 is SYDVKM. The V segment lost 6 bases and the J segment 8 bases; nucleotides outside the gene matches: 16. This CDR3 contains 16 residues. CDR3 protein: CASRYGTGRPDRTQYF. As DNA, the CDR3 is TGTGCCAGCAGATACGGGACAGGGAGGCCGGATCGTACCCAGTACTTC.

The J gene is TRBJ1-1, the V gene TRBV27; weak D call: TRBD1 (5 bases). This CDR3 is 12 amino acids long. V was trimmed by 6 bases and J by 4 bases, leaving 9 bases between them. Looked up from germline, CDR1 is MNHEY and CDR2 is SMNVEV (reference sequence). CDR3 coding DNA: TGTGCCAGCAGCCGGGACTCCACTGAAGCTTTCTTT. This codes for CASSRDSTEAFF.

This clone is judged large. The V call is TRBV6-6, the J call TRBJ1-2; D is uncertain. The V gene lost 2 bases and the J gene lost 4 bases, with 8 bases spanning the gap. The V gene's germline CDR1 is MNHNY and CDR2 SVGAGI (reference sequence). This CDR3 has 13 amino acids. Here the CDR3 reads CASSYDWSYGYTF. The CDR3 region has the DNA TGTGCCAGCAGTTACGACTGGTCCTATGGCTACACCTTC.